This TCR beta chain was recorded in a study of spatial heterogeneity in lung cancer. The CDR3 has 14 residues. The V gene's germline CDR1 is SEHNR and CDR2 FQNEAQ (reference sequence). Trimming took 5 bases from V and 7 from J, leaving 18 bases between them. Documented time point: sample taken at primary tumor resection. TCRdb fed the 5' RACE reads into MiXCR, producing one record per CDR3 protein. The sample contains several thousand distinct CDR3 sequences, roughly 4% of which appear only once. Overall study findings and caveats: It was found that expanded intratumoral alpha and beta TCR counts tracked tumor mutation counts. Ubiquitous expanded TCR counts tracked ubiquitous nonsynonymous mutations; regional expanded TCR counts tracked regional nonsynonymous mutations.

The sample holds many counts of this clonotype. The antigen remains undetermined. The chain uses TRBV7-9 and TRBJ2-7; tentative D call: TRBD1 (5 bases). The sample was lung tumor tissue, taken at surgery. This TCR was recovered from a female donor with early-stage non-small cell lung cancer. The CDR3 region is CASSPAQVYTEQYF. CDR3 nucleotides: TGTGCCAGCAGCCCAGCACAGGTTTATACGGAGCAGTACTTC. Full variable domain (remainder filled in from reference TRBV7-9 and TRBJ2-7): DTGVSQNPRHKITKRGQNVTFRCDPISEHNRLYWYRQTLGQGPEFLTYFQNEAQLEKSRLLSDRFSAERPKGSFSTLEIQRTEQGDSAMYLCASSPAQVYTEQYFGPGTRLTVT.